This T cell receptor beta chain was documented in a study of PD-1 blockade in classical Hodgkin lymphoma. Clones were read by immunoSEQ multiplex PCR, and TCRdb kept only the in-frame ones, dropping some. This table holds about 13,000 clones, roughly 80% found once. The sample's time point: cycle 4 day 1 (C4D1), after around six weeks of nivolumab. Every single patient, without exception, relapsed after autologous stem cell transplantation, and brentuximab vedotin exposure varied. CD4+ T cells were purified from thawed PBMCs by magnetic negative selection. V was clipped by 0 bases and J by 7 bases, with 10 bases between them. Germline loops: CDR1 SGDLS, CDR2 YYNGEE. CDR3 size: 13 residues.

The TCR was taken from a human donor with classical Hodgkin lymphoma. The material sequenced was CD4+ T cells from blood, taken before the fourth cycle of nivolumab. The chain joins TRBV9 to TRBJ1-1; D gene ambiguous. CDR3 DNA: TGTGCCAGCAGCGTAGGTCGTATAGGTGAAGCTTTCTTT. Amino acids: CASSVGRIGEAFF.